The clone carrying this T cell receptor (beta chain) was found many times. The source of the sample is a study of identical twins. TCRdb itself ran the 5' RACE reads through MiXCR, one entry per CDR3 protein. The table lists around 650,000 distinct CDR3 sequences, about 7% of them singletons. This sample was also put to use in a study of yellow fever vaccine responses in identical twins.

The clonotype comes from a woman aged 18-30 years in good health. Sample: PBMCs.

The chain's CDR3 is CASVYQAGSMNEQFF. CDR3 DNA: TGTGCCAGCGTTTACCAAGCAGGGAGTATGAATGAGCAGTTCTTC. The V gene is TRBV6-5, the J gene TRBJ2-1, with D possibly called TRBD1 or TRBD2 (5 bases each). Germline-derived CDR1 and CDR2 are MNHEY and SVGAGI. This CDR3 has 15 amino acids. Trimming took off 8 bases at V and 7 bases at J, with 21 bases between the two ends.